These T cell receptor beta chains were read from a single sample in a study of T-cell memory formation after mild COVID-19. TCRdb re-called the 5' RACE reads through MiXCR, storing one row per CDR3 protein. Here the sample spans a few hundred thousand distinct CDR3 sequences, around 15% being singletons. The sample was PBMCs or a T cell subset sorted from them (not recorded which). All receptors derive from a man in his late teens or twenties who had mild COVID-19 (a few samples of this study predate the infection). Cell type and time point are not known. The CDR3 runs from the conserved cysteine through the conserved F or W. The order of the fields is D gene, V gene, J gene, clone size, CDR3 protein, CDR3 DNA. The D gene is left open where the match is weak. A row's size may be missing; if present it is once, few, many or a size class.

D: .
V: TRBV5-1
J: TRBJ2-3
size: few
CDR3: CASTGGTDTQYF
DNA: TGCGCCAGCACCGGGGGCACAGATACGCAGTATTTT

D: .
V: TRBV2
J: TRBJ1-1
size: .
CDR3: CASSEEMAGNTEAFF
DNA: TGTGCCAGCAGTGAAGAGATGGCCGGGAACACTGAAGCTTTCTTT

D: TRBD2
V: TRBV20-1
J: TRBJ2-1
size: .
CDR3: CSAPGLRGDEQFF
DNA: TGCAGTGCGCCGGGACTCCGGGGGGATGAGCAGTTCTTC

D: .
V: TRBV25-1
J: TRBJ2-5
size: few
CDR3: CASSEWEETETQYF
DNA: TGTGCCAGCAGCGAATGGGAGGAAACGGAGACCCAGTACTTC

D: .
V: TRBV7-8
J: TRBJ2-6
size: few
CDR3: CASSSVVGAGANVLTF
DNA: TGTGCCAGCAGCTCGGTTGTGGGAGCTGGGGCCAACGTCCTGACTTTC

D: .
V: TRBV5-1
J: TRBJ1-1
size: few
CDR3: CASSRQSPNTEAFF
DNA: TGCGCCAGCTCTAGACAGTCTCCGAACACTGAAGCTTTCTTT

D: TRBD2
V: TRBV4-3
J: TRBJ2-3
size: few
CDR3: CASSQAGTSGGLFTDTQYF
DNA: TGCGCCAGCAGCCAAGCCGGGACTAGCGGGGGGTTATTCACAGATACGCAGTATTTT

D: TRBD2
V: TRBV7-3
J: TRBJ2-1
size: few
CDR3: CASSQVLAAYNEQFF
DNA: TGTGCCAGCAGCCAAGTACTAGCGGCATACAATGAGCAGTTCTTC

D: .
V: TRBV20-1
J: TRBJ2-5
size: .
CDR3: CSARRGGGAETQYF
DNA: TGCAGTGCCCGCAGGGGGGGAGGCGCAGAGACCCAGTACTTC

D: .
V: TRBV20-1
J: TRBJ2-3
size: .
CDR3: CSARDTRGPGDTQYF
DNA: TGCAGTGCTAGAGATACCCGGGGGCCCGGGGATACGCAGTATTTT

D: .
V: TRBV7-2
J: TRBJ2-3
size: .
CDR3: CASSYGLSTDTQYF
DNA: TGTGCCAGCAGCTACGGACTTAGCACAGATACGCAGTATTTT

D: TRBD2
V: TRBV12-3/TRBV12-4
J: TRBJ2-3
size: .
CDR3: CASTPAGGEADTQYF
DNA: TGTGCCAGCACCCCAGCGGGGGGTGAGGCAGATACGCAGTATTTT

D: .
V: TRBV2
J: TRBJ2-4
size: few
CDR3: CASVQGLAKNIQYF
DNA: TGTGCCAGCGTGCAAGGGCTAGCCAAAAACATTCAGTACTTC

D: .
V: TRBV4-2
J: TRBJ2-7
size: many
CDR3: CASSQDLAPAYEQYF
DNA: TGTGCCAGCAGCCAAGATCTAGCGCCTGCCTACGAGCAGTACTTC

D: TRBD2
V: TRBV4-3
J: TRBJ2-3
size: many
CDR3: CASTRVAGVRDTQYF
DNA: TGCGCCAGCACGAGGGTGGCGGGGGTTAGAGATACGCAGTATTTT

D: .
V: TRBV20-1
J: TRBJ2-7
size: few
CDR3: CSASPGAYEQYF
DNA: TGCAGTGCATCACCAGGGGCCTACGAGCAGTACTTC

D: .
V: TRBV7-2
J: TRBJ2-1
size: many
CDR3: CASSSTFSGGATYNEQFF
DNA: TGTGCCAGCAGCTCGACATTCTCTGGCGGGGCCACATACAATGAGCAGTTCTTC

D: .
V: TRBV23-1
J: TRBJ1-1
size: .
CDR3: CASRRQVGTEAFF
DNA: TGCGCCAGCAGGCGACAGGTCGGGACTGAAGCTTTCTTT

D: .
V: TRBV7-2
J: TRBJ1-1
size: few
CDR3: CASMGGTEAFF
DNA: TGTGCCAGCATGGGGGGGACTGAAGCTTTCTTT

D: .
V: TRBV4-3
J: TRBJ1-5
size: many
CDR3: CASSQDSQGNQPQHF
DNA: TGCGCCAGCAGCCAAGATAGTCAGGGGAACCAGCCCCAGCATTTT

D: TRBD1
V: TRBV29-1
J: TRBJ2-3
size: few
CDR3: CSDMTGDTQYF
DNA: TGCAGCGATATGACAGGGGATACGCAGTATTTT

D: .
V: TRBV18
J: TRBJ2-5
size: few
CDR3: CASSPDRSRGTQYF
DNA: TGTGCCAGCTCACCTGACAGGTCGAGGGGGACCCAGTACTTC

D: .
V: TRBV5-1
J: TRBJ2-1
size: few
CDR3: CASSFLAETDNEQFF
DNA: TGCGCCAGCAGCTTTTTAGCGGAGACAGACAATGAGCAGTTCTTC

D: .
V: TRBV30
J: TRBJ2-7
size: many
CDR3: CAWSGGYEQYF
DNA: TGTGCCTGGAGTGGCGGCTACGAGCAGTACTTC

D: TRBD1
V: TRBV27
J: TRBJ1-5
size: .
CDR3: CASSSYAGGVQPQHF
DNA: TGTGCCAGCAGTTCGTATGCAGGGGGCGTTCAGCCCCAGCATTTT

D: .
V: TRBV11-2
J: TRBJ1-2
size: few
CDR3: CASSLDTRNYGYTF
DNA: TGTGCCAGCAGCCTGGACACCCGAAACTATGGCTACACCTTC

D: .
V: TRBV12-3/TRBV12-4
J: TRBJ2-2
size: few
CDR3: CASSPTGYTGELFF
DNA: TGTGCCAGCAGTCCGACAGGTTACACCGGGGAGCTGTTTTTT

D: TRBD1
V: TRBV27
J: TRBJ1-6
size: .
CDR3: CASSPGQGGTPLHF
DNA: TGTGCCAGCAGCCCGGGACAGGGAGGTACACCCCTCCACTTT

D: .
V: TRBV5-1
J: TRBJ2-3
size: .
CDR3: CARSPIDSTDTQYF
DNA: TGCGCCAGAAGCCCCATAGATAGCACAGATACGCAGTATTTT

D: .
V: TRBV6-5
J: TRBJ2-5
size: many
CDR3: CASSYRGNSQETQYF
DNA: TGTGCCAGCAGTTACCGAGGGAACTCCCAAGAGACCCAGTACTTC

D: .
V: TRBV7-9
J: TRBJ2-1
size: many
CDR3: CASSSGNEQFF
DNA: TGTGCCAGCAGCTCGGGCAATGAGCAGTTCTTC

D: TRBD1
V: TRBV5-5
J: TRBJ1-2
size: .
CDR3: CASTQQGAANYGYTF
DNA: TGTGCCAGCACCCAACAGGGGGCAGCTAACTATGGCTACACCTTC

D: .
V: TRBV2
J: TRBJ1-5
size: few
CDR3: CASRDPNQPQHF
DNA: TGTGCCAGCCGGGACCCTAATCAGCCCCAGCATTTT

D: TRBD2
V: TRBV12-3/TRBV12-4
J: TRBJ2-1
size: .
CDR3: CASSYTGLADYNEQFF
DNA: TGTGCCAGCAGTTATACGGGACTAGCGGACTACAATGAGCAGTTCTTC

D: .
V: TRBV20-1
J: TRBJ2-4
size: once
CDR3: CSAKLGGNIQYF
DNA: TGCAGTGCCAAACTGGGGGGAAACATTCAGTACTTC

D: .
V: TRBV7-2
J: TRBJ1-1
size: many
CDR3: CASSTQANTEAFF
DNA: TGTGCCAGCAGCACCCAGGCGAACACTGAAGCTTTCTTT